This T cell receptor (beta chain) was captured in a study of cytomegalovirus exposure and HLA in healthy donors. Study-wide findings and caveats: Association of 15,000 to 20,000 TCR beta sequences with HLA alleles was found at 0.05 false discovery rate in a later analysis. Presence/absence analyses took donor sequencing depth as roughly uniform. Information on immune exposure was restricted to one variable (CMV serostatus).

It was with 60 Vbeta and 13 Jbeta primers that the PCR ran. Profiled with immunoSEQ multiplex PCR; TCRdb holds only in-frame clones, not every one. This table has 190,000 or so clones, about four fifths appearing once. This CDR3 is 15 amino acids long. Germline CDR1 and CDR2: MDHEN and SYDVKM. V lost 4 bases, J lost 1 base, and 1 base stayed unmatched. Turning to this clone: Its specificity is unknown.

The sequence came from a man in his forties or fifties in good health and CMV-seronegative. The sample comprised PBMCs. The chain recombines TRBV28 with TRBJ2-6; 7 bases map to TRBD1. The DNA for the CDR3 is TGTGCCAGCAGTTCCAGGGGGTCTGGGGCCAACGTCCTGACTTTC. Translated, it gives CASSSRGSGANVLTF.